The 29 T cell receptor beta chains below come from one sample, sequenced in a study of blood T cells in healthy people across ages. The use of a sample-barcoded 5' primer and a J-beta primer mix characterized a second PCR of about 7 to 12 cycles. MiXCR, applied by TCRdb to the 5' RACE reads, yields one record per CDR3 protein. The table lists around 1,100,000 distinct CDR3 sequences, approximately 38% of them singletons, with around 13% in the top ten. The sample consisted of blood. The receptors here all came from a man in his late teens or twenties in good health.

This chain joins TRBV29-1 and TRBJ1-1, with a weak D call TRBD1 (6 bases). This CDR3 region has 13 residues. V dropped 4 bases and J dropped 9 bases, with 18 bases sitting between them. Germline-derived CDR1 and CDR2 are SQVTM and ANQGSEA. In DNA, the CDR3 is TGCAGCGTTGCGGGGGGACAACCGAAACAAGCTTTCTTT. Translating gives CSVAGGQPKQAFF.

The rearrangement links TRBV30 to TRBJ2-1; weak D call: TRBD1 (6 bases). The CDR3 is 12 residues long. Germline V gene lookup returns CDR1 GTSNPN and CDR2 SVGIG (reference sequence). V lost 4 bases, J lost 8 bases, and 12 bases lay in between. The CDR3 DNA reads TGTGCCTGGACTGGACAGTCCCATGAGCAGTTCTTC. It is translated as CAWTGQSHEQFF.

The CDR3 is CASSLEATGPTEAFF. As DNA, the CDR3 is TGTGCCAGCAGCTTAGAAGCCACAGGGCCCACTGAAGCTTTCTTT. The chain combines TRBV7-6 with TRBJ1-1, with D perhaps TRBD1 (6 bases). The germline gives CDR1 SGHVS, CDR2 FNYEAQ. CDR3 length: 15 amino acids. V lost 1 base and J lost 4, with 13 bases in between.

The rearrangement uses TRBV12-3 or TRBV12-4 and TRBJ2-3, with 11 bases matching TRBD1. This CDR3 region has 18 residues. V lost 5 bases to trimming and J lost 5 bases; unmatched junction nucleotides: 15. Here the CDR3 DNA reads TGTGCCAGCAGTCCCAACAACCCCTGGACAGGGGGCGGAGATACGCAGTATTTT. Translating gives CASSPNNPWTGGGDTQYF.

J is TRBJ2-1 and V is TRBV25-1; D remains unclear. The CDR3 runs 12 residues. V lost 3 bases and J lost 10, with 10 bases in between. Germline V gene data show CDR1 as MGHDK and CDR2 as SYGVNS. CDR3 nucleotides: TGTGCCAGCAGTGATCCCCTCGTAGAGCAGTTCTTC. It encodes CASSDPLVEQFF. Variable domain in full (rest from reference TRBV25-1 and TRBJ2-1): EADIYQTPRYLVIGTGKKITLECSQTMGHDKMYWYQQDPGMELHLIHYSYGVNSTEKGDLSSESTVSRIRTEHFPLTLESARPSHTSQYLCASSDPLVEQFFGPGTRLTVL.

This chain links TRBV6-2 or TRBV6-3 with TRBJ2-5; 12 nucleotides align to TRBD2. V shed 5 bases and J 2 bases; nucleotides not matched to a gene: 6. Germline V gene sequence: CDR1 MNHEY, CDR2 SVGEGT. The CDR3 is 16 residues long. The CDR3 nucleotides read TGTGCCAGCAGTAAAGGACTAGCGGGGAGACAAGAGACCCAGTACTTC. Residues: CASSKGLAGRQETQYF.

This clonotype was counted between two and nine times. The J gene is TRBJ1-1, the V gene TRBV20-1; D call uncertain. The V and J ends lost 3 bases and 2 bases respectively, with 13 bases between them. The CDR3 contains 14 residues. In germline, CDR1 is DFQATT, CDR2 SNEGSKA (reference sequence). DNA for the CDR3: TGCAGTGCTAGGGAGGGCAGCCCTAACACTGAAGCTTTCTTT. The encoded protein is CSAREGSPNTEAFF.

The rearrangement uses TRBV30 and TRBJ2-5, with unresolved D. The DNA end is more similar to TRBJ2-7, so the J call may be wrong. The CDR3 consists of 13 residues. The germline V gene encodes CDR1 GTSNPN and CDR2 SVGIG (reference sequence). CDR3 sequence reads: CAWSPSSEYEQYF. Here the CDR3 DNA reads TGTGCCTGGAGTCCCTCGTCAGAGTACGAGCAGTACTTC.

The chain couples TRBV6-4 to TRBJ1-1; the D gene is possibly TRBD1 (5 bases). V was cut by 7 bases and J by 0 bases, with 12 bases left in between. CDR1 MRHNA and CDR2 SNTAGT come from the germline V gene. The length of the CDR3 is 14 residues. CDR3 sequence: CASKPGRMNTEAFF. DNA for the CDR3: TGTGCCAGCAAGCCGGGACGCATGAACACTGAAGCTTTCTTT.

The chain employs TRBV20-1 and TRBJ2-2, with a weak D call TRBD1 (6 bases). This CDR3 is built from 14 residues. In germline, CDR1 is DFQATT, CDR2 SNEGSKA (reference sequence). Deletions cut 3 bases from V and 5 bases from J, with 13 bases between. This CDR3 reads CSARVGARTGELFF. For the CDR3, the DNA is TGCAGTGCTAGGGTGGGGGCCAGGACCGGGGAGCTGTTTTTT.

This clonotype has just a few counts. This rearrangement joins TRBV2 to TRBJ1-1; no clear D gene. Looked up from germline, CDR1 is SNHLY and CDR2 is FYNNEI. CDR3 size: 12 residues. Trimming shortened V by 7 bases and J by 3 bases, and 9 bases separated the two germline ends. CDR3 nucleotides: TGTGCCAGCAACCCCTCGTACACTGAAGCTTTCTTT. Its translation is CASNPSYTEAFF.

This clonotype was seen more than once but under ten times. The CDR3 reads CSVVGASGNEQYF. CDR3 bases: TGCAGCGTTGTTGGGGCCTCGGGTAATGAGCAGTACTTC. The J gene is TRBJ2-7, the V gene TRBV29-1; D possibly corresponds to TRBD1 (5 bases). Trimming cost V 4 bases and J 7 bases, with 17 bases left between them. This CDR3 has 13 residues. Germline CDR1 SQVTM, CDR2 ANQGSEA.

The chain joins TRBV18 to TRBJ1-2; 8 positions agree with TRBD1. CDR1 is KGHSH and CDR2 is LQKENI in the germline V gene. The CDR3 totals 15 residues. V lost 3 bases to trimming and J lost 8 bases; unmatched junction nucleotides: 11. The CDR3 coding sequence is TGTGCCAGCTCACCGGTTGACAGGGGCGGAGGGGGCTACACCTTC. Protein product: CASSPVDRGGGGYTF.

This clonotype occurred a few times. V is TRBV6-1 and J is TRBJ1-2, with no clear D. V lost 10 bases, J lost 1 base, and 10 bases lay in between. This CDR3 region has 12 residues. CDR1 is MNHNS, CDR2 SASEGT, per germline. The CDR3 here is CANQQLNYGYTF. The CDR3 nucleotides are TGTGCCAACCAACAGCTTAACTATGGCTACACCTTC.

V gene TRBV27 combines with J gene TRBJ2-1; 13 bases align to TRBD2. V shed 5 bases, J shed 4 bases, and the junction held 8 bases outside the gene matches. From germline, CDR1 is MNHEY and CDR2 SMNVEV (reference sequence). The CDR3 runs to 17 residues. The DNA of the CDR3 is TGTGCCAGCAGTACGAACCGACTAGCGGGGGGTTACAATGAGCAGTTCTTC. Translation gives CASSTNRLAGGYNEQFF.

This clonotype has more than one count but fewer than ten. This chain connects TRBV7-9 to TRBJ2-3; TRBD2 matches 7 bases. Trimming took 2 bases from V and 6 from J; bases not matched to a gene: 8. This CDR3 has 15 amino acids. Germline V CDR1 and CDR2: SEHNR, FQNEAQ (reference sequence). The CDR3, as DNA: TGTGCCAGCAGCTTAACTGGCGGGGGTGGGGATACGCAGTATTTT. It specifies CASSLTGGGGDTQYF.

The table lists this clonotype with a few counts. The V and J genes are TRBV20-1 and TRBJ1-1; D gene uncertain. V was pared by 3 bases and J by 3 bases, with 8 bases between. CDR1 and CDR2 (germline): DFQATT, SNEGSKA (reference sequence). The CDR3 totals 12 residues. CDR3 in amino acids: CSASDGDTEAFF. CDR3 sequence (DNA): TGCAGTGCTAGCGACGGGGACACTGAAGCTTTCTTT.

This clonotype was seen a handful of times. The J gene is TRBJ2-5, the V gene TRBV20-1; D is unresolved. Per the germline V gene, CDR1 is DFQATT and CDR2 is SNEGSKA (reference sequence). The CDR3 sequence is 13 residues long. V lost 0 bases and J 2 bases, leaving 7 bases between the germline ends. CDR3 DNA sequence: TGCAGTGCTAGAGAGGTTACTCAAGAGACCCAGTACTTC. Its translation is CSAREVTQETQYF.

The chain is built from TRBV30 and TRBJ2-5, with 9 bases identical to TRBD2. This CDR3 is built from 12 residues. V dropped 7 bases and J dropped 5; count of bases not matched to a gene: 5. Per germline, CDR1 GTSNPN and CDR2 SVGIG (reference sequence). CDR3 region: CALDTSGETQYF. CDR3 DNA: TGTGCCTTGGATACTAGCGGGGAGACCCAGTACTTC.

The gene calls are TRBV9 and TRBJ2-1; TRBD2 matches at 14 bases. The CDR3 contains 20 residues. Per the germline V gene, CDR1 is SGDLS and CDR2 is YYNGEE. J lost 4 bases, V lost 3 bases, and 15 bases had no gene match. The CDR3 DNA reads as TGTGCCAGCAGCGGCGACGGTATGGGACTAGCGGGGGCCATATACAATGAGCAGTTCTTC. This sequence encodes CASSGDGMGLAGAIYNEQFF.

The gene calls are TRBV12-3 or TRBV12-4 and TRBJ2-1; 8 nucleotides agree with TRBD2. The V gene end was trimmed by 11 bases and the J gene end by 7 bases; junction bases not matched to a gene: 16. The CDR3 loop spans 15 amino acids. The CDR3 spells CAPTPLRGARNEQFF. CDR3 nucleotides: TGTGCCCCGACCCCCCTGCGGGGGGCCAGAAATGAGCAGTTCTTC.

V usage is TRBV6-5 and J usage is TRBJ1-5, with D perhaps TRBD1 (5 bases). Germline CDR1 and CDR2: MNHEY and SVGAGI. The ends were cut back, 5 bases at V and 0 bases at J, with 11 bases in the middle. The CDR3 sequence is 15 residues long. CDR3 bases: TGTGCCAGCAGTCCCAGACAGAATAGCAATCAGCCCCAGCATTTT. Encoded protein: CASSPRQNSNQPQHF.

This clonotype was detected only a few times. Here the CDR3 DNA reads TGTGCCAGCGGTATGACTAGCGGGGGCACAGATACGCAGTATTTT. It is translated as CASGMTSGGTDTQYF. The chain has TRBV12-3 or TRBV12-4 and TRBJ2-3, with 11 bases that match TRBD2. This CDR3 region has 15 residues. V lost 8 bases and J lost 1; bases outside the gene matches: 5.

The chain is built from TRBV27 and TRBJ1-2, with D possibly matching TRBD1 (5 bases). Trimming removed 0 bases from V and 4 bases from J, with 21 bases in between. The CDR3 length is 18 residues. The V gene's germline CDR1 is MNHEY and CDR2 SMNVEV (reference sequence). The chain's CDR3 is CASSLSGAGPSSFYGYTF. The CDR3 nucleotides read TGTGCCAGCAGTTTATCAGGAGCGGGACCCTCCTCGTTCTATGGCTACACCTTC.

The chain joins TRBV6-5 to TRBJ1-2, with TRBD1 matching over 7 bases. CDR3 length equals 13 residues. J was trimmed by 8 bases and V by 7 bases; bases with no gene match: 10. Germline CDR1 is MNHEY and CDR2 is SVGAGI. Written as DNA, the CDR3 is TGTGCCAGCACCGAGACAGGGTTATGGGGCTACACCTTC. Translating gives CASTETGLWGYTF.

The chain has TRBV27 and TRBJ2-7; 9 bases map to TRBD2. CDR3 length: 17 residues. Unmatched junction bases numbered 14, after V lost 7 bases and J lost 1 base. The germline CDR1 and CDR2 sequences are MNHEY and SMNVEV (reference sequence). The CDR3 loop reads CASTPQAGGVRSYEQYF. The CDR3 DNA follows: TGTGCCAGCACCCCCCAAGCGGGGGGCGTAAGGTCCTACGAGCAGTACTTC.

In its sample, this clonotype was seen a few times. The chain has TRBV11-3 and TRBJ2-7; D possibly matches TRBD1 or TRBD2 (5 bases each). The DNA matches TRBJ2-5 better at its end, which makes the J call doubtful. The CDR3 has 15 residues. Germline V CDR1 and CDR2: SGHNT, YENEEA. In DNA, the CDR3 is TGTGCCAGCAGCTTAGATGGACGGGGCGCGGAGACCCAGTACTTC. It specifies CASSLDGRGAETQYF.

This clonotype has a handful of counts. The gene calls are TRBV18 and TRBJ1-2; TRBD1 matches 9 bases. CDR3 length: 17 amino acids. V was clipped by 2 bases and J by 0 bases; unmatched bases: 7. CDR1 is KGHSH and CDR2 is LQKENI in the germline V gene. CDR3 residues: CASSPGTGGLANYGYTF. The CDR3 coding sequence is TGTGCCAGCTCACCAGGAACAGGGGGCTTAGCTAACTATGGCTACACCTTC.

In its sample, this clonotype was seen a few times. V is TRBV2 and J is TRBJ2-3, with D perhaps matching TRBD2 (6 bases). The germline gives CDR1 SNHLY, CDR2 FYNNEI. CDR3 size: 15 residues. The V and J ends lost 0 bases and 3 bases respectively, with 10 bases between them. As DNA, the CDR3 is TGTGCCAGCAGTGAAGCGGGGGGACCTACAGATACGCAGTATTTT. It encodes CASSEAGGPTDTQYF.